The 5 T cell receptor beta chains below all came from one sample that was sequenced in a study of blood T cell repertoires in COVID-19. Using immunoSEQ multiplex PCR, the repertoire was profiled, and TCRdb retains in-frame clones only, with some absent. The sample holds some 250,000 clones, over 80% seen once. Source material: peripheral blood. The receptor set was obtained from a man in his forties with acute or convalescent COVID-19.

The chain recombines TRBV6-4 with TRBJ1-6, with D possibly matching TRBD1 (5 bases). The V gene's germline CDR1 is MRHNA and CDR2 SNTAGT. The CDR3 runs to 13 residues. The germline V and J ends were trimmed by 6 bases and 7 bases, with 10 bases remaining between them. CDR3 nucleotide sequence: TGTGCCAGCAGGGCCGGGGGAAATTCACCCCTCCACTTT. Protein: CASRAGGNSPLHF.

The V gene is TRBV6-2 or TRBV6-3, the J gene TRBJ1-5; unclear D gene. The CDR3 is 16 residues long. V gave up 2 bases and J gave up 0 bases, with 11 bases separating them. Germline values: CDR1 MNHEY, CDR2 SVGEGT. CDR3 in amino acids: CASSYAADYSNQPQHF. CDR3 nucleotide sequence: TGTGCCAGCAGTTACGCAGCGGACTATAGCAATCAGCCCCAGCATTTT.

The rearrangement links TRBV5-1 to TRBJ2-1, with D possibly matching TRBD2 (5 bases). Germline lookup yields CDR1 SGHRS and CDR2 YFSETQ. The CDR3 loop spans 24 amino acids. V lost 4 bases and J 0 bases, leaving 38 bases between the germline ends. The CDR3 is CASSPVGGSSRPTEHQSSYNEQFF. The CDR3 DNA reads as TGCGCCAGCAGCCCCGTCGGAGGTTCGTCGCGTCCCACCGAACATCAGAGCTCCTACAATGAGCAGTTCTTC.

The chain joins TRBV3-1 (or the pseudogene TRBV3-2) to TRBJ2-3; 11 bases map to TRBD2. Germline V gives CDR1 LGHDT, CDR2 YNNKEL (reference sequence). V gave up 4 bases and J gave up 3 bases; unmatched junction bases: 15. The CDR3 runs 19 residues. This CDR3 reads CASSPGGSGRGEGTDTQYF. CDR3 nucleotide sequence: TGTGCCAGCAGCCCCGGGGGTAGCGGGAGGGGAGAAGGGACAGATACGCAGTATTTT.

The rearrangement links TRBV30 to TRBJ2-7, with 10 bases that match TRBD1. Looked up from germline, CDR1 is GTSNPN and CDR2 is SVGIG (reference sequence). V lost 2 bases and J lost 5; bases outside the gene matches: 9. The CDR3 loop spans 15 amino acids. The CDR3 sequence is CAWSPSTGGFDEQYF. Here the CDR3 DNA reads TGTGCCTGGAGTCCTTCGACAGGGGGCTTTGACGAGCAGTACTTC.